The 13 T cell receptor beta chains presented below share a single source sample, sequenced in a study of T cells after somatic rescue of genetic block. This table comes from immunoSEQ multiplex PCR, and its TCRdb copy is limited to in-frame clones, with some not included. Among over 55,000 clones listed, just over 90% were seen once. Sequenced input: peripheral blood mononuclear cells (PBMCs). The receptors were gathered from a middle-aged man.

The chain recombines TRBV15 with TRBJ2-7; D is possibly TRBD2 (5 bases). This CDR3 contains 15 residues. The V end lost 6 bases, the J end lost 0 bases, and 15 bases lay between the germline ends. Germline assignment: CDR1 LNHNV and CDR2 YYDKDF (reference sequence). This CDR3 reads CATSSQRTLSYEQYF. Written as DNA, the CDR3 is TGTGCCACCAGTTCCCAAAGGACTCTCTCCTACGAGCAGTACTTC.

This clone has a handful of counts. The rearrangement links TRBV7-2 to TRBJ1-4; D is perhaps TRBD1 (5 bases). The germline V gene encodes CDR1 SGHTA and CDR2 FQGNSA. Trimming left V 3 bases short and J 8 bases short, with 16 bases between. This CDR3 has 15 residues. CDR3 DNA: TGTGCCAGCAGCTTGTCCCAGGGAGGTGGGGAAAAACTGTTTTTT. It is translated as CASSLSQGGGEKLFF.

This clone was seen just once. This chain connects TRBV7-8 to TRBJ2-7, with D possibly TRBD2 on 5 matching bases. V was trimmed by 5 bases and J by 1 base, leaving 12 bases between them. Germline CDR1 is SGHVS and CDR2 is FQNEAQ. The CDR3 consists of 14 residues. CDR3 amino acids: CASSQNRDSYEQYF. The CDR3 DNA follows: TGTGCCAGCAGCCAAAACCGGGATTCCTACGAGCAGTACTTC.

The chain couples TRBV2 to TRBJ1-2; perhaps TRBD1 as D (5 bases). Trimming cost V 4 bases and J 8 bases, with 11 bases left between them. CDR1 SNHLY and CDR2 FYNNEI come from the germline V gene. This CDR3 region has 12 residues. CDR3 sequence: CASSADITGYTF. DNA of the CDR3: TGTGCCAGCAGTGCGGACATTACGGGCTACACCTTC. The full variable domain, with the rest looked up from reference TRBV2 and TRBJ1-2, is EPEVTQTPSHQVTQMGQEVILRCVPISNHLYFYWYRQILGQKVEFLVSFYNNEISEKSEIFDDQFSVERPDGSNFTLKIRSTKLEDSAMYFCASSADITGYTFGSGTRLTVV.

V is TRBV2 and J is TRBJ2-5; maybe TRBD1 (6 bases). The CDR3 has 16 residues. Deletions cut 4 bases from V and 0 bases from J, with 15 bases between. CDR1 and CDR2 (germline): SNHLY, FYNNEI. The CDR3, as DNA: TGTGCCAGCAGTGCCGTGACAGGAGCGTACCAAGAGACCCAGTACTTC. Translated, it gives CASSAVTGAYQETQYF.

The chain uses TRBV29-1 and TRBJ1-2, with D unresolved. Germline CDR1 is SQVTM and CDR2 is ANQGSEA. Trimming took 3 bases from V and 4 from J, leaving 12 bases between them. The CDR3 sequence is 13 residues long. The CDR3 spells CSVEAELLYGYTF. The DNA of the CDR3 is TGCAGCGTTGAGGCTGAACTCCTCTATGGCTACACCTTC.

The chain is built from TRBV7-9 and TRBJ1-6; D might be TRBD1 (6 bases). The CDR3 consists of 18 residues. Trimming shortened V by 7 bases and J by 0 bases, and 19 bases separated the two germline ends. Germline loops: CDR1 SEHNR, CDR2 FQNEAQ (reference sequence). The CDR3 here is CASTQYGQPGSYNSPLHF. For the CDR3, the DNA is TGTGCCAGCACGCAATACGGACAGCCGGGCTCCTATAATTCACCCCTCCACTTT.

The chain is built from TRBV7-8 and TRBJ2-2; D gene unclear. CDR1 is SGHVS and CDR2 is FQNEAQ in the germline V gene. The V gene lost 2 bases and the J gene lost 0 bases, with 16 bases spanning the gap. This CDR3 is 18 amino acids long. The CDR3 DNA sequence: TGTGCCAGCAGCTTATATGCCTGGGCAGCCGCGAACACCGGGGAGCTGTTTTTT. Encoded protein: CASSLYAWAAANTGELFF.

CDR3 sequence reads: CASSQEAVRTSGSTDTQYF. In nucleotides, the CDR3 is TGCGCCAGCAGCCAAGAAGCGGTGAGGACTAGCGGTAGCACAGATACGCAGTATTTT. V and J are TRBV4-3 and TRBJ2-3, with TRBD2 matching 10 bases. The V gene end was trimmed by 0 bases and the J gene end by 0 bases; junction bases not matched to a gene: 9. This CDR3 has 19 amino acids. The V gene's germline CDR1 is LGHNA and CDR2 YSLEER.

This sequence joins TRBV7-8 and TRBJ2-5; 7 bases fit TRBD1. The CDR3 is made up of 14 amino acids. Germline CDR1 and CDR2: SGHVS and FQNEAQ. The ends lost 5 bases at V and 2 bases at J; junction bases unmatched: 5. The CDR3 region is CASSPRDRQETQYF. The CDR3 nucleotides are TGTGCCAGCAGCCCCCGGGACAGACAAGAGACCCAGTACTTC. The whole variable domain, filled in from reference TRBV7-8 and TRBJ2-5, reads GAGVSQSPRYKVAKRGQDVALRCDPISGHVSLFWYQQALGQGPEFLTYFQNEAQLDKSGLPSDRFFAERPEGSVSTLKIQRTQQEDSAVYLCASSPRDRQETQYFGPGTRLLVL.

The chain carries TRBV5-1 and TRBJ2-3; D unresolved. CDR1 SGHRS and CDR2 YFSETQ come from the germline V gene. V was shortened by 0 bases and J by 0 bases, with 11 bases between the two germline ends. The CDR3 is made up of 16 amino acids. CDR3 DNA: TGCGCCAGCAGCTTGGATGGGGTGCGTAGCACAGATACGCAGTATTTT. It yields the protein CASSLDGVRSTDTQYF.

The DNA of the CDR3 is TGCGCCAGCAGCCAGCCAACAAAGGGGGGTGAGCAGTTCTTC. It translates to CASSQPTKGGEQFF. This chain connects TRBV4-1 to TRBJ2-1; either TRBD1 or TRBD2 may fit D (6 bases each). CDR3 length equals 14 residues. The germline V and J ends were trimmed by 3 bases and 9 bases, with 15 bases remaining between them. Per the germline V gene, CDR1 is MGHRA and CDR2 is YSYEKL.

The chain employs TRBV27 and TRBJ1-1; D possibly corresponds to TRBD1 (6 bases). Deletions cut 2 bases from V and 5 bases from J, with 12 bases between. The CDR3 consists of 14 residues. The germline gives CDR1 MNHEY, CDR2 SMNVEV (reference sequence). CDR3 DNA sequence: TGTGCCAGCAGTTTAGGGCAGGGGAGGACTGAAGCTTTCTTT. Translation gives CASSLGQGRTEAFF.